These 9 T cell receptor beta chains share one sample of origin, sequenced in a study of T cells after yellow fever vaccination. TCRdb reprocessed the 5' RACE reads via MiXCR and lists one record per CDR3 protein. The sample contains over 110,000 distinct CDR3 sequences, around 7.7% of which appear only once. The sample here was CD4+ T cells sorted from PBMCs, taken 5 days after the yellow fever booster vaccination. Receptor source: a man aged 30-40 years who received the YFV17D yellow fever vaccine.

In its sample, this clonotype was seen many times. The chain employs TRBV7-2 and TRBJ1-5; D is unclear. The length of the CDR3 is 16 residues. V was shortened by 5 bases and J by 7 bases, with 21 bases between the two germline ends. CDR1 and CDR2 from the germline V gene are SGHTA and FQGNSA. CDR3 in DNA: TGTGCCAGCAGCCCCAACCCGAGAGGGTTGGGACAGCCCCAGCATTTT. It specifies CASSPNPRGLGQPQHF.

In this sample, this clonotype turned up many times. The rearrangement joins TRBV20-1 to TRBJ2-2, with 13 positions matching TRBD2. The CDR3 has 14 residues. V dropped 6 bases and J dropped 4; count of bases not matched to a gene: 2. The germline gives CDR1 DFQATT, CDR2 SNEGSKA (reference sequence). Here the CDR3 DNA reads TGCAGTGCACGACTAGCGGGAGGCACCGGGGAGCTGTTTTTT. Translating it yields CSARLAGGTGELFF.

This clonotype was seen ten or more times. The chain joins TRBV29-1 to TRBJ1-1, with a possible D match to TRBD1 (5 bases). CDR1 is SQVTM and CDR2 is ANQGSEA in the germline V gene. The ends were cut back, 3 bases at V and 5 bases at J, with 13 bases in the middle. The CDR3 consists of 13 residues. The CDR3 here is CSVDRGASTEAFF. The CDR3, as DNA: TGCAGCGTTGACCGCGGGGCCAGTACTGAAGCTTTCTTT.

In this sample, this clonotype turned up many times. CDR3 in DNA: TGTGCCAGCAGCTCCACAAGGGATCAGCCCCAGCATTTT. This codes for CASSSTRDQPQHF. This rearrangement joins TRBV6-1 to TRBJ1-5; D ambiguous. The germline V gene has CDR1 MNHNS and CDR2 SASEGT. CDR3 size: 13 residues. V lost 6 bases and J lost 5, with 11 bases in between.

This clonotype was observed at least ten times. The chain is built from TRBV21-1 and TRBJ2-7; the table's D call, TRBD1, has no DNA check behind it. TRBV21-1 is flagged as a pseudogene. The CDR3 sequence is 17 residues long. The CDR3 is CASKMRKPSPQVKEQYF. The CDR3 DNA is TGTGCCAGCAAAATGAGGAAGCCATCTCCACAGGTAAAAGAGCAGTACTTC.

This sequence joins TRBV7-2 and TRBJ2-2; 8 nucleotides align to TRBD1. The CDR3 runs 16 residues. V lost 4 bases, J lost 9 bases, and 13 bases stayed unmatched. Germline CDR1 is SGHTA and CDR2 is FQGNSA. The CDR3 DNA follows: TGTGCCAGCAGCTGGATTGAATGGACAGGGACGTGGGAGCTGTTTTTT. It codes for CASSWIEWTGTWELFF.

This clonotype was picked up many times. CDR3: CASSYAGRVYEQYF. The CDR3 DNA reads as TGTGCCAGCAGTTATGCCGGGAGAGTGTACGAGCAGTACTTC. This chain uses TRBV6-5 with TRBJ2-7; TRBD2 is a possible D gene (6 bases). Looked up from germline, CDR1 is MNHEY and CDR2 is SVGAGI. The V end lost 3 bases, the J end lost 4 bases, and 13 bases lay between the germline ends. The CDR3 has 14 residues.

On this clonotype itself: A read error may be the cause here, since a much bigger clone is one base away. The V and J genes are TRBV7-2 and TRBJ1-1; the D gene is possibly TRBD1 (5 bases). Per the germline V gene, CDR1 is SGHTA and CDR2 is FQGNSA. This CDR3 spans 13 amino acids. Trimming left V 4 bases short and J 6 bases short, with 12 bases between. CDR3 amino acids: CASSSRVISEAFF. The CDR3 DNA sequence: TGTGCCAGCAGCTCCAGGGTGATCTCTGAAGCTTTCTTT.

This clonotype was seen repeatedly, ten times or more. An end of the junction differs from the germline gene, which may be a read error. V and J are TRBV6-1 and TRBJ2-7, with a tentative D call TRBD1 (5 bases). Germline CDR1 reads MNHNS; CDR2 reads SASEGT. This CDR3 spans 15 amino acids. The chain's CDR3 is CASSQALRQTYEQYF. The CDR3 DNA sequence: TGTGCCAGCAGTCAAGCCCTAAGACAGACCTACGAGCAGTACTTC.